A selection of T cell receptor beta chains follows, all from one sample in a study of lung T cells in sarcoidosis with Löfgren's syndrome. TCRdb analysed the reads with MiXCR anew, one entry per CDR3 protein. The sample has 58,000 or so distinct CDR3 sequences, 21% seen once. Sample: CD4+ T cells from PBMCs. These receptors were obtained from a human donor with sarcoidosis (Löfgren's syndrome or another form), or a control subject (not recorded which). The CDR3 runs from the conserved cysteine through the conserved F or W. The order of the fields is J gene, V gene, clone size, D gene, CDR3 DNA, CDR3 protein. A D gene is named only where the DNA matches it firmly. Not all rows give a size; the values are once, few, many and, for expanded clones, a class.

>TRBJ2-7|TRBV10-3|NA|NA
TGTGCCATCAGTGCGAGGGACGAGCAGTACTTC
CAISARDEQYF
>TRBJ1-4|TRBV27|many|NA
TGTGCCAGCAGTTCCCAAATCCAGGGTAGTAGACTGTTTTTT
CASSSQIQGSRLFF
>TRBJ1-1|TRBV20-1|many|NA
TGCAGTGCTAGAGCGGCTTTGAACACTGAAGCTTTCTTT
CSARAALNTEAFF
>TRBJ1-3|TRBV7-2|many|NA
TGTGCCAGCAGCTTAAATGGAAACACCATATATTTT
CASSLNGNTIYF
>TRBJ1-1|TRBV6-1|many|TRBD1
TGTGCCAGCTCGGACAGGGGTAACACTGAAGCTTTCTTT
CASSDRGNTEAFF
>TRBJ2-3|TRBV29-1|once|NA
TGCAGCGCCCTAAAGAGTGGGACCACAGGTACGCAGTATTTT
CSALKSGTTGTQYF
>TRBJ1-3|TRBV12-3/TRBV12-4|few|NA
TGTGCCACCCGGCCACTAACGGCGGGAAACACCATATATTTT
CATRPLTAGNTIYF
>TRBJ1-5|TRBV20-1|many|NA
TGCAGTGCTTCTGCGCCGGGTATGGGCAATCAGCCCCAGCATTTT
CSASAPGMGNQPQHF
>TRBJ2-1|TRBV4-3|few|TRBD2
TGCGCCAGCAGCCATGAGGGACTAGCGGGAAGTAATGAGCAGCTCTTC
CASSHEGLAGSNEQLF
>TRBJ2-7|TRBV2|NA|NA
TGTGCCAGCAGTGCTCAACTAGAGGGCGAGCAGCACTTC
CASSAQLEGEQHF
>TRBJ1-5|TRBV12-3/TRBV12-4|NA|TRBD1
TGTGCCAGCAGCCTACAGGGGCATCAGCCCCAGCATTTT
CASSLQGHQPQHF
>TRBJ1-1|TRBV28|many|TRBD1
TGTGCCAGCAGTGGGACAGGGGCGGGGAACACTGAAGCTTTCTTT
CASSGTGAGNTEAFF
>TRBJ2-5|TRBV6-1|many|NA
TGTGCCAGCACCGAGGACCGAAGCCAAGAGACCCAGTACTTC
CASTEDRSQETQYF
>TRBJ1-2|TRBV28|many|TRBD1
TGTGCCAGCAGTTTATGGATAAGGACAGGGGACAACTCCTATGGCTACACCTTC
CASSLWIRTGDNSYGYTF
>TRBJ2-1|TRBV29-1|many|TRBD1
TGCAGCGTTGAAGCGGGCTTGGGACAGAAGCAGTTCTTC
CSVEAGLGQKQFF
>TRBJ1-4|TRBV2|few|NA
TGTGCCAGCAGTATCACAGGGTTTAATGAAAAACTGTTTTTT
CASSITGFNEKLFF
>TRBJ2-2|TRBV5-4|few|NA
TGTGCCAGCAGCTTGGACGGACTCACCGGGGAGCTGTTTTTT
CASSLDGLTGELFF
>TRBJ1-2|TRBV18|few|NA
TGTGCCAGCTCACCCAGTGGCAGCCTATACACCTTC
CASSPSGSLYTF
>TRBJ2-7|TRBV29-1|many|NA
TGCAGCGTTGGCCCAGGGAACTACGAGCAGTACTTC
CSVGPGNYEQYF
>TRBJ1-2|TRBV12-3/TRBV12-4|NA|NA
TGTGCCAGCAGTTTCCCGAGGGGCGCAGGGTATGGCTACACCTTC
CASSFPRGAGYGYTF
>TRBJ1-1|TRBV28|many|NA
TGTGCCAGCAGCGGACAGTTTCACACGAAGAACACTGAAGCTTTCTTT
CASSGQFHTKNTEAFF
>TRBJ2-1|TRBV20-1|many|TRBD2
TGCAGTGCTACCACTAGCGGGGAGTACAATGAGCAGTTCTTC
CSATTSGEYNEQFF
>TRBJ2-1|TRBV27|many|TRBD1
TGTGCCAGCCATCGGGGGACAGGGGGAAACAATGAGCAGTTCTTC
CASHRGTGGNNEQFF
>TRBJ2-1|TRBV6-1|many|NA
TGTGCCAGCAGTTATAAGGGAGACCCGTTCTTC
CASSYKGDPFF
>TRBJ2-1|TRBV4-1|once|NA
TGCGCCAGCAGCCGTAGCAACTCACAGTTCTACAATGAGCAGTTCTTC
CASSRSNSQFYNEQFF
>TRBJ2-1|TRBV14|NA|TRBD2
TGTGCCAGCAGCCATGATAAGAAGCGGGGGGTCTACAATGAGCAGTTCTTC
CASSHDKKRGVYNEQFF
>TRBJ2-1|TRBV11-1|few|TRBD2
TGTGCCAGCAGCTTATTGCTAGCGGGGGTGTACAATGAGCAGTTCTTC
CASSLLLAGVYNEQFF
>TRBJ1-1|TRBV10-2|many|NA
TGCGCCAGCAGTGAGGTGGAACCCCCTGAAGCTTTCTTT
CASSEVEPPEAFF
>TRBJ1-5|TRBV27|medium-sized|NA
TGTGCCAGCAGAGATGACAGCTTTGGGAGCAATCAGCCCCAGCATTTT
CASRDDSFGSNQPQHF
>TRBJ1-5|TRBV11-2|NA|NA
TGTGCCAGCAGCCCGGGCGGGGGGTCAGCCCAGCATTTT
CASSPGGGSAQHF
>TRBJ2-1|TRBV7-2|NA|TRBD1
TGTGCCAGCAGCTTAGCGCTTTCACAGGGGAATGAGCAGTTCTTC
CASSLALSQGNEQFF
>TRBJ2-3|TRBV18|NA|TRBD2
TGTGCCAGCTCACCAGTGACTAGCCAAAGCACAGATACGCAGTATTTT
CASSPVTSQSTDTQYF
>TRBJ2-3|TRBV11-2|NA|TRBD2
TGTGCCAGCAGCTCCGGACTAGTTGAGTCAGATGCGCAGTATTTT
CASSSGLVESDAQYF
>TRBJ2-7|TRBV6-1|NA|NA
TGTGCCACCTTCAGGGTAAATCCTCACGAGCAGTACTTC
CATFRVNPHEQYF
>TRBJ1-3|TRBV28|few|TRBD1
TGTGCCAGCAGTTTATTTGCAGGGGGAGTCTCTGGAAACACCATATATTTT
CASSLFAGGVSGNTIYF
>TRBJ1-1|TRBV28|many|TRBD1
TGTGCCAGCAGTTTTGGTGGACAGGGCGGTTCGTGGGCTTTCTTT
CASSFGGQGGSWAFF
>TRBJ2-5|TRBV15|many|NA
TGTGCCACCAGCAGAGATTCAGGGGCACAGACCCAGTACTTC
CATSRDSGAQTQYF
>TRBJ2-3|TRBV20-1|many|NA
TGCAGTGCTAGAGATTTGGGGGGTCTTGCAGATACGCAGTATTTT
CSARDLGGLADTQYF
>TRBJ2-3|TRBV4-1|few|NA
TGCGCCAGCAGCCAATCAGCCTGGGCCTCCACAGATACGCAGTATTTT
CASSQSAWASTDTQYF
>TRBJ2-1|TRBV3-1|few|NA
TGTGCCAGCAGCCAAGGAGGGACTCCTGGTCTGAAGTTCTTC
CASSQGGTPGLKFF
>TRBJ2-5|TRBV20-1|many|TRBD1
TGCAGTGCCACTACAGGGGACAGACAAGAGACCCAGTACTTC
CSATTGDRQETQYF